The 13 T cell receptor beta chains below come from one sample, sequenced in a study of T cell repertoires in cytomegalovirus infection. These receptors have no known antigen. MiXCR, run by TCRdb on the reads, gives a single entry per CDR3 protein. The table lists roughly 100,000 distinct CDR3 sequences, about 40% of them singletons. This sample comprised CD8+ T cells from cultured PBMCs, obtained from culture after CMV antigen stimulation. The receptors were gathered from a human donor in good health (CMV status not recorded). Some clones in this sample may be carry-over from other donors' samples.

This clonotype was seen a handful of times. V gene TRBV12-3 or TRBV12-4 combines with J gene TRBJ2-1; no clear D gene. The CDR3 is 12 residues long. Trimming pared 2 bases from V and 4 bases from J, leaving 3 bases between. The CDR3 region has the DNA TGTGCCAGCAGTTTACTATACAATGAGCAGTTCTTC. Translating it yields CASSLLYNEQFF.

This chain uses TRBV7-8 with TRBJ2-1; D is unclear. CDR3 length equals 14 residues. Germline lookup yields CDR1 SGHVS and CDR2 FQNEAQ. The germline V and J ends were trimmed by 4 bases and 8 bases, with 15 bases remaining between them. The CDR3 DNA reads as TGTGCCAGCAGCTCCTCCCCCCTTCCAGATGAGCAGTTCTTC. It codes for CASSSSPLPDEQFF.

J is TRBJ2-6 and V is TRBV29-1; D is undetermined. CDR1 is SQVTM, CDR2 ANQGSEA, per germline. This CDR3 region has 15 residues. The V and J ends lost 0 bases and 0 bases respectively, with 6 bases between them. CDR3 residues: CSVEDGFSGANVLTF. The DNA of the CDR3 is TGCAGCGTTGAAGATGGTTTCTCTGGGGCCAACGTCCTGACTTTC.

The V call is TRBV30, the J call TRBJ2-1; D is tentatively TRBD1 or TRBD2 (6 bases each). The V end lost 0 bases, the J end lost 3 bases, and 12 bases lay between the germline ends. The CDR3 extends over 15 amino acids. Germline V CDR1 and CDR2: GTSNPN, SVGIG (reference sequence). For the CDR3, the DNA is TGTGCCTGGAGTGTACTAGGGGGGCTCTACAATGAGCAGTTCTTC. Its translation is CAWSVLGGLYNEQFF.

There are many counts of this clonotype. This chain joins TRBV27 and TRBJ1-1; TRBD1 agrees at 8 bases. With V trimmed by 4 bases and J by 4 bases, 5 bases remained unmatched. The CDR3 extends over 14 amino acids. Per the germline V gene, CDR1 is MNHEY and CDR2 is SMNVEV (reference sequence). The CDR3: CASSSTGGSTEAFF. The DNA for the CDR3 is TGTGCCAGCAGTTCAACAGGGGGTTCCACTGAAGCTTTCTTT.

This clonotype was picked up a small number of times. The CDR3 reads CASSGTGGSADTQYF. CDR3 bases: TGTGCCAGCAGTGGGACAGGGGGCTCGGCAGATACGCAGTATTTT. The chain employs TRBV2 and TRBJ2-3; 11 nucleotides align to TRBD1. After removal of 4 bases from V and 4 bases from J, the junction contained 4 bases not matched to a gene. Germline values: CDR1 SNHLY, CDR2 FYNNEI. This CDR3 has 15 amino acids.

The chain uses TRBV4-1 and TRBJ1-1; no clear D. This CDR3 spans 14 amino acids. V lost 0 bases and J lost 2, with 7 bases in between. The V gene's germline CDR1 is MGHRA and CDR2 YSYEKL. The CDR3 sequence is CASSQDDLNTEAFF. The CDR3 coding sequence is TGCGCCAGCAGCCAAGATGACCTCAACACTGAAGCTTTCTTT.

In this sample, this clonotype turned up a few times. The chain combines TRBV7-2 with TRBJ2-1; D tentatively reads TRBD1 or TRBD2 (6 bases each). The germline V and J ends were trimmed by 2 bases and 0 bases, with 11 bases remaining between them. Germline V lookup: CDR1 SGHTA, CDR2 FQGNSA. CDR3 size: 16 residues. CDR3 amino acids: CASSLRLGGSYNEQFF. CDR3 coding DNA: TGTGCCAGCAGCTTACGACTAGGGGGCTCCTACAATGAGCAGTTCTTC.

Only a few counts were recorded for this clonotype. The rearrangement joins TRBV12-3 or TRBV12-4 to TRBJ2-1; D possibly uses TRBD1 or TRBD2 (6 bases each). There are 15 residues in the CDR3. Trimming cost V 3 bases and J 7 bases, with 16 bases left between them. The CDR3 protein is CASSFAGGAGNEQFF. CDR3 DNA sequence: TGTGCCAGCAGTTTTGCCGGGGGCGCTGGGAATGAGCAGTTCTTC.

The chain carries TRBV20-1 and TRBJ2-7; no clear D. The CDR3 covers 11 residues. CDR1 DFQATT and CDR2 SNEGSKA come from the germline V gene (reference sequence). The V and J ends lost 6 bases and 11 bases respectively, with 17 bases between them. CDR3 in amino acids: CSAPIGLMKYF. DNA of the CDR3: TGCAGTGCCCCTATCGGGCTGATGAAGTACTTC.

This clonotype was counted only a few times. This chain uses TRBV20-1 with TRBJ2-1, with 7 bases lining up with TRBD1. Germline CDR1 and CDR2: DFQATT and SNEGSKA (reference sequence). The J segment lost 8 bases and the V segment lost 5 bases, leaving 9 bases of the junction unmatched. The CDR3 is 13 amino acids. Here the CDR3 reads CSAGWDQGDEQFF. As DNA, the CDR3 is TGCAGTGCTGGATGGGACCAGGGGGATGAGCAGTTCTTC.

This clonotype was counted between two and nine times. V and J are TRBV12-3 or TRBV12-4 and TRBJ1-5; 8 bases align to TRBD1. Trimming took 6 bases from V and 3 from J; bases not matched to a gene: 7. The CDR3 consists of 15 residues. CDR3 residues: CASRAGTGHNQPQHF. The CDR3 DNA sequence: TGTGCCAGCAGGGCCGGGACAGGACACAATCAGCCCCAGCATTTT.

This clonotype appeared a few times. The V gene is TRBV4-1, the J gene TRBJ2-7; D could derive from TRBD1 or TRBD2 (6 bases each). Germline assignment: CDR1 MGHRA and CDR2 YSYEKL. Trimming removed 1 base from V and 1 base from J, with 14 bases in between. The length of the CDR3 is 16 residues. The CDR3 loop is CASSQGPGAGSYEQYF. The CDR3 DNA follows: TGCGCCAGCAGCCAAGGCCCGGGGGCTGGTTCCTACGAGCAGTACTTC.